Listed below are T cell receptor beta chains from one sample, sequenced in a study of Ad26.COV2.S vaccination and SARS-CoV-2 variants. Using immunoSEQ multiplex PCR, the repertoire was profiled, and TCRdb retains in-frame clones only, with some absent. The sample lists about 680,000 clones; 89% were seen once. The sample consisted of peripheral blood, taken in a trial of Ad26.COV2.S vaccine versus placebo. The receptors come from a person between 18 and 59 years old who received the Ad26.COV2.S COVID-19 vaccine or a placebo. CDR3s include the opening cysteine and the closing phenylalanine or tryptophan. A D gene is named only where the DNA matches it firmly. Size is omitted from some rows. Given values are once, few, many or a class for expanded clones.

TRBD1,.,TRBV4-1,TRBJ1-2,CASSSPGTVGAGYTF,TGCGCCAGCAGCTCACCCGGGACAGTGGGGGCTGGCTACACCTTC
TRBD1,once,TRBV4-3,TRBJ2-5,CASSQDGIDRAETQYF,TGCGCCAGCAGCCAAGATGGGATCGACAGGGCGGAGACCCAGTACTTC
.,.,TRBV27,TRBJ2-7,CASRRTAYEQYF,TGTGCCAGCAGAAGGACAGCCTACGAGCAGTACTTC
.,.,TRBV4-3,TRBJ1-6,CASSLGATTPLHF,TGCGCCAGCAGCCTCGGCGCTACAACACCCCTCCACTTT
.,.,TRBV5-1,TRBJ1-2,CASSQTVERGGYTF,TGCGCCAGCAGCCAGACAGTTGAACGGGGTGGCTACACCTTC
.,.,TRBV7-9,TRBJ1-3,CASSLRGSGNTIYF,TGTGCCAGCAGCCTACGGGGGTCAGGAAACACCATATATTTT
.,.,TRBV13,TRBJ2-5,CASSYRDKQETQYF,TGTGCCAGCAGCTACCGGGACAAGCAAGAGACCCAGTACTTC
.,.,TRBV19,TRBJ2-3,CASSSTGFCTDTQYF,TGTGCCAGTAGTTCTACAGGGTTTTGCACAGATACGCAGTATTTT
TRBD2,.,TRBV7-8,TRBJ2-3,CASSLALGAGGYTDTQYF,TGTGCCAGCAGCTTAGCGCTTGGGGCGGGGGGGTACACAGATACGCAGTATTTT
TRBD1,.,TRBV30,TRBJ2-7,CAWSLRDRVDWDEQYF,TGTGCCTGGAGTCTCCGGGACAGGGTGGACTGGGACGAGCAGTACTTC
.,once,TRBV14,TRBJ2-7,CASSQGYRAIFYEQYF,TGTGCCAGCAGCCAAGGCTACAGGGCTATCTTCTACGAGCAGTACTTC
TRBD2,.,TRBV3-1/TRBV3-2,TRBJ2-1,CASSQDFGGRVFF,TGTGCCAGCAGCCAGGACTTTGGCGGGAGGGTGTTCTTC
.,.,TRBV7-2,TRBJ1-6,CASSLDRQLNSPLHF,TGTGCCAGCAGCTTAGATAGACAGCTCAATTCACCCCTCCACTTT
.,.,TRBV19,TRBJ1-5,CASSSGDQPQHF,TGTGCCAGTAGTTCGGGGGATCAGCCCCAGCATTTT
TRBD2,.,TRBV4-2,TRBJ2-7,CASSQASGLSGTLYEQYF,TGTGCCAGCAGCCAAGCCAGCGGACTAAGCGGGACGCTCTACGAGCAGTACTTC
.,once,TRBV11-1,TRBJ2-3,CASGLAPTDTQYF,TGTGCCAGCGGCCTTGCCCCCACAGATACGCAGTATTTT
.,few,TRBV19,TRBJ2-2,CASSIPVGSTGELFF,TGTGCCAGTAGTATCCCTGTAGGTTCCACCGGGGAGCTGTTTTTT
.,.,TRBV11-2,TRBJ1-4,CASSLGQFPGEKLFF,TGTGCCAGCAGCTTAGGACAGTTTCCGGGGGAAAAACTGTTTTTT
.,.,TRBV27,TRBJ2-2,CASSLDRTTGELFF,TGTGCCAGCAGTTTAGATCGGACGACCGGGGAGCTGTTTTTT
TRBD1,once,TRBV6-6,TRBJ1-5,CASRHRGQSNQPQHF,TGTGCCAGCAGACACAGGGGGCAGAGCAATCAGCCCCAGCATTTT
TRBD2,.,TRBV7-2,TRBJ2-3,CASSLQRGVWTDTQYF,TGTGCCAGCAGCTTACAACGGGGGGTCTGGACAGATACGCAGTATTTT
.,few,TRBV6-5,TRBJ2-7,CASSYSWKYEQYF,TGTGCCAGCAGTTACTCCTGGAAATACGAGCAGTACTTC
.,.,TRBV4-2,TRBJ2-3,CASSQDFRVADTQYF,TGTGCCAGCAGCCAAGATTTTAGGGTTGCAGATACGCAGTATTTT
TRBD1,.,TRBV19,TRBJ1-4,CASSNEQGARLGAKLFF,TGTGCCAGTAGTAACGAACAGGGGGCACGTCTTGGTGCAAAACTGTTTTTT
.,.,TRBV5-1,TRBJ2-7,CASSSSIDNEQYF,TGCGCCAGCAGCTCATCGATAGACAACGAGCAGTACTTC
TRBD1,once,TRBV12-5,TRBJ2-2,CASGLTGTGISGELFF,TGTGCTAGTGGACTCACCGGGACAGGGATCTCCGGGGAGCTGTTTTTT
TRBD1,.,TRBV9,TRBJ1-6,CASSAGTGGSPLHF,TGTGCCAGCAGCGCAGGGACAGGGGGTTCACCCCTCCACTTT
.,.,TRBV11-2,TRBJ2-7,CASSLVYEQYF,TGTGCCAGCAGCTTAGTGTACGAGCAGTACTTC
.,.,TRBV30,TRBJ1-1,CAWRAWARNTEAFF,TGTGCCTGGAGAGCATGGGCGAGGAACACTGAAGCTTTCTTT
.,once,TRBV6-5,TRBJ2-1,CASGELWVGAQFF,TGTGCCAGCGGGGAACTATGGGTGGGTGCGCAGTTCTTC
TRBD1,.,TRBV6-5,TRBJ2-3,CASSYAAGGVAQYF,TGTGCCAGCAGTTACGCGGCAGGGGGCGTCGCGCAGTATTTT